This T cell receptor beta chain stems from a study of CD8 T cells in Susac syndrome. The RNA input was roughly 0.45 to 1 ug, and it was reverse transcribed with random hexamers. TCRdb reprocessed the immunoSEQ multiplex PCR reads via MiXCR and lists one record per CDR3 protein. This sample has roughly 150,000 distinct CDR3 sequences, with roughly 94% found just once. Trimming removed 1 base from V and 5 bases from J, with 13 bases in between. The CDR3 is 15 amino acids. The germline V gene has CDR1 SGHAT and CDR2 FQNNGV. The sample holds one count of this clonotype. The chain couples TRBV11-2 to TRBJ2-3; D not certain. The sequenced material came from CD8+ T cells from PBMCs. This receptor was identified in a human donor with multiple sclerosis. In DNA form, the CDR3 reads TGTGCCAGCAGCTTAGGTGCGGTATGGGGAGATACGCAGTATTTT. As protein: CASSLGAVWGDTQYF.